The source of this T cell receptor beta chain is a study of shared clonotypes between healthy human individuals (dated by TCRdb to the early 2020s). Context from the whole study: The cohort comprised two women and a few men aged 18 to 49 years. Per donor, three plates each were used for CD4 naive and CD4 memory, two for CD8 naive, and one for CD8 memory. Blood TCR repertoires of about 5 healthy adults were deeply sequenced to estimate repertoire size and the extent of clonotype sharing between individuals. Different laboratories and diverse techniques were used to prepare libraries and sequence TCR repertoires, to increase sequencing depth and limit assay-specific biases. Per donor, leukapheresis produced somewhere between about 0.94 and 8.9 billion PBMCs.

Trimming takes 4 bases from V and 2 bases from J, and the germline ends sit 15 bases apart. From the cysteine through the phenylalanine, the CDR3 covers 16 amino acids. Only the CDR3 region is kept as DNA, spanning 48 bases read in frame from base 1. CDR1 and CDR2 were assigned from the germline V gene (reference sequence) as SEHNR and FQNEAQ. This clone was seen only once. The specificity of this receptor is unknown. Nothing much larger sits one base from this clone, and base qualities are not available. Paper-wide results and their limitations: Because the study included only a small number of donors, the genetic and exposure-history diversity represented was limited. Compared with non-shared clonotypes, clonotypes shared by all four sorted-subset donors had higher generation probabilities. Across a few donors, approximately 5% of naive CD4, roughly 3.4% of naive CD8, under 2.5% of memory CD4, and 0.3% to 0.45% of memory CD8 clonotypes were shared. Rarefaction of sorted-subset datasets indicated incomplete sequencing despite the large sequencing depth. Naive subsets generally had larger estimated clonotype richness than memory subsets. Sampling was restricted to blood, and TCR repertoires in tissue are likely to differ from TCR repertoires in blood. Based on pairwise subsampling, the degree of clonotype sharing among donors was expected to be affected by sequencing depth.

The donors were healthy, HIV-negative adults with no recently reported acute infections or vaccinations. Every donor was a Caucasian adult living in Nashville, Tennessee, USA. CD8 memory samples combined magnetically selected CD45RO+ cells with CCR7-negative CD45RA+ effector memory (TemRA) cells. Blood was obtained by leukapheresis, after which PBMCs were separated by Ficoll-Histopaque density gradient centrifugation and cryopreserved in liquid nitrogen vapor phase. Analytical flow cytometry was used to check the purity and quantity of every magnetically sorted T cell population. Genomic DNA was isolated from each sorted fraction and quantified by UV absorbance on a Nanodrop 2000c. Using the deep immunoSEQ assay, multiplex PCR amplified TCR CDR3 regions from genomic DNA. Genomic DNA extracted from each cell subset was distributed evenly over all wells of several immunoSEQ 96-well plates, and each plate served as one replicate. Each replicate PCR for sorted subsets received 150 to 250 ng genomic DNA, equal to roughly 33,000 T cell genomes. Purified libraries were quantified with a Qubit 3.0 fluorometer, sized on a Bioanalyzer 2100, and re-quantified with the KAPA Library Quantification kit. A separate single-read 150-cycle Illumina NextSeq 550 flow cell was used to sequence each immunoSEQ 96-well plate. On the study's bioinformatics: Because the immunoSEQ output held only junctional sequences and lacked quality scores, the filtering could not match the filtering applied to full-length reads. To assign V/J genes and CDR3, sequences were annotated using PyIR, a Python wrapper for IgBLAST v1.9, with IMGT germline references. Reads were filtered out if the reads had weak V/J assignments (E-value above 1e-6), no CDR3, stop codons, out-of-frame junctions, or ambiguous translated residues. A V3J clonotype was defined by an identical inferred V gene, J gene, and CDR3 amino acid sequence. Percentage overlap between repertoires was computed as shared unique clonotypes divided by the size of the smaller repertoire. Three approaches were used to assess repertoire richness: RTK rarefaction, the Chao1 estimator, and Recon v2.1 estimates of unobserved clonotypes. Generation probabilities for all TCRbeta clonotypes obtained by the gDNA method from a few donors were computed using OLGA. As stored in TCRdb, this immuneACCESS dataset retains in-frame rearrangements with V and J assigned. A fraction of the clones does not appear; measured against another copy, unresolved V genes explain less than half of the discrepancy, and the remainder lacks a known reason. V and J calls and clone size are copied from that table; D and trimming were computed from the DNA. The sample table contains roughly 380,000 clones; only one count was recorded for around 96% of them. The ten largest make up approximately 0.32% of the sample.

This sequence originates from a man younger than 45 in good health. The chain is assembled from TRBV7-9 and TRBJ2-1, with the D segment possibly TRBD1 or TRBD2, each aligning over 6 bases. Sequencing was carried out using memory CD8+ T cells sorted from blood. The cell subset or site label here, explained by the study, means: CD45RO+ cells pooled with CCR7-negative TemRA cells. The CDR3 amino acid sequence is: CASSSKSEGAYNEQFF. The sequenced DNA is TGTGCCAGCAGCTCAAAATCGGAGGGGGCCTACAATGAGCAGTTCTTC.